A selection of T cell receptor beta chains follows, all from one sample in a study of cytomegalovirus exposure and HLA in healthy donors. The method was immunoSEQ multiplex PCR; TCRdb's version includes in-frame clones alone and lacks a portion of them. Among around 160,000 clones listed, nearly 80% were seen once. Material: PBMCs. The receptor set was obtained from a man between 35 and 55 years old in good health and CMV-seropositive. The CDR3 runs from the conserved cysteine through the conserved F or W. D genes are given only for firm matches. Rows give clone size only sometimes, using once, few, many, or a class for an expanded clone.

TRBJ2-5 | . | . | TRBV23-1 | 21 | TGCGCCAGCAGTCAATCGGTTGTAGGGGGTAAGGGCTATGGGTTGAAAGAGACCCAGTACTTC | CASSQSVVGGKGYGLKETQYF
TRBJ2-5 | . | . | TRBV6-5 | 15 | TGTGCCAGCAGCCAGGGGGGCGTCCCACAAGAGACCCAGTACTTC | CASSQGGVPQETQYF
TRBJ1-5 | . | TRBD1 | TRBV6-1 | 15 | TGTGCCAGCAGGTCTGGGACAGGGGACAATCAGCCCCAGCATTTT | CASRSGTGDNQPQHF
TRBJ2-7 | . | TRBD1 | TRBV5-1 | 16 | TGCGCCAGCAGCTCGAAGGACAGGGGGTTCTCCTACGAGCAGTACTTC | CASSSKDRGFSYEQYF
TRBJ1-5 | once | TRBD1 | TRBV28 | 15 | TGTGCCAGCCGCACAGGGGCCGGGGACAATCAGCCCCAGCATTTT | CASRTGAGDNQPQHF
TRBJ2-5 | . | TRBD2 | TRBV19 | 15 | TGTGCCAGTAGTCCGGGACTAGCGGGAGCAGAGACCCAGTACTTC | CASSPGLAGAETQYF
TRBJ1-2 | few | TRBD1 | TRBV6-4 | 16 | TGTGCCAGCAGTTACGTCACCGGGACAGGGGCCTATGGCTACACCTTC | CASSYVTGTGAYGYTF
TRBJ1-2 | . | . | TRBV5-6 | 15 | TGTGCCAGCAGCTACGAGGGATTTGGTGGCTATGGCTACACCTTC | CASSYEGFGGYGYTF
TRBJ2-1 | . | TRBD1 | TRBV6-5 | 15 | TGTGCCAGCAGACGGGACAGAAGCTCCTACAATGAGCAGTTCTTC | CASRRDRSSYNEQFF
TRBJ1-5 | . | . | TRBV27 | 15 | TGTGCCAGCAGTCTAGGGAGGGGTCCAAATCAGCCCCAGCATTTT | CASSLGRGPNQPQHF
TRBJ1-2 | few | . | TRBV30 | 15 | TGTGCCTGGAGTATCATACAGGGAAGGGACTATGGCTACACCTTC | CAWSIIQGRDYGYTF
TRBJ2-1 | . | TRBD2 | TRBV27 | 17 | TGTGCCAGCAGTAGCAGGACTAGCGGGAGGAGTCGATATGAGCAGTTCTTC | CASSSRTSGRSRYEQFF
TRBJ2-1 | . | . | TRBV14 | 12 | TGTGCCAGCAGCCCCCTATCGAGAGAGCAGTTCTTC | CASSPLSREQFF
TRBJ2-1 | . | TRBD1 | TRBV14 | 15 | TGTGCCAGCAGCCTACCCGGGACAGTATACAATGAGCAGTTCTTC | CASSLPGTVYNEQFF
TRBJ2-2 | . | . | TRBV14 | 16 | TGTGCCAGCAGCCAATACTTACTACCCAACACCGGGGAGCTGTTTTTT | CASSQYLLPNTGELFF
TRBJ2-6 | . | TRBD1 | TRBV19 | 17 | TGTGCCAGTAGTAGACGGGACAGGGGTGTGGGGGCCAACGTCCTGACTTTC | CASSRRDRGVGANVLTF
TRBJ1-3 | once | TRBD1 | TRBV10-3 | 16 | TGTGCCATCAGTGAGTCAGGACAGGGGGCTGGAAACACCATATATTTT | CAISESGQGAGNTIYF
TRBJ1-2 | . | . | TRBV18 | 16 | TGTGCCAGCTCACCGAGTGACAGCCACACTAACTATGGCTACACCTTC | CASSPSDSHTNYGYTF
TRBJ2-3 | few | . | TRBV19 | 15 | TGTGCCAGTAGTATCGTGGGAGTTGACACAGATACGCAGTATTTT | CASSIVGVDTDTQYF
TRBJ1-4 | . | . | TRBV7-9 | 12 | TGTTCCAGCAGCTTAGATAAAGAAAAACTGTTTTTT | CSSSLDKEKLFF
TRBJ2-7 | . | . | TRBV11-2 | 13 | TGTGCCAGCAGCTTACCAGGACAGTACGAGCAGTACTTC | CASSLPGQYEQYF
TRBJ2-2 | . | TRBD1 | TRBV19 | 15 | TGTGCCAGTAGTTCCCGGGACAGGGAGGGCGAGGAGCTGTTTTTT | CASSSRDREGEELFF
TRBJ2-7 | . | . | TRBV5-4 | 13 | TGTGCCAGCAGCTTGGGGAGAGCCTACGAGCAGTACTTC | CASSLGRAYEQYF
TRBJ1-1 | . | . | TRBV5-6 | 13 | TGTGCCAGCAGCTTGGGGGGGGGCACTGAAGCTTTCTTT | CASSLGGGTEAFF
TRBJ2-3 | few | TRBD2 | TRBV6-1 | 16 | TGTGCCAGCAGTGAATTAGCGGGAGGGTTCACAGATACGCAGTATTTT | CASSELAGGFTDTQYF
TRBJ1-1 | . | TRBD1 | TRBV5-1 | 18 | TGCGCCAGCAGCCCCCAAGGGCCGGGACAGGGGGCGAGTACTGAAGCTTTCTTT | CASSPQGPGQGASTEAFF
TRBJ1-1 | . | TRBD1 | TRBV29-1 | 13 | TGCAGCGTCAACAGGGGCATGAACACTGAAGCTTTCTTT | CSVNRGMNTEAFF
TRBJ2-2 | . | TRBD2 | TRBV5-1 | 16 | TGCGCCAGCAGCTTGGTACTAGCGGGAGGCACCGGGGAGCTGTTTTTT | CASSLVLAGGTGELFF
TRBJ1-1 | medium-sized | . | TRBV5-1 | 15 | TGCGCCAGCAGCTTGGCCCCCAGGGAGGACACTGAAGCTTTCTTT | CASSLAPREDTEAFF
TRBJ2-1 | . | . | TRBV5-1 | 16 | TGCGCCAGCAGCTTGTCTGGCGGCAGCTCCTACAATGAGCAGTTCTTC | CASSLSGGSSYNEQFF
TRBJ2-4 | once | . | TRBV6-5 | 14 | TGTGCCAGCAGTTACCAGGGGCAAAAAAACATTCAGTACTTC | CASSYQGQKNIQYF
TRBJ2-6 | . | TRBD1 | TRBV6-1 | 18 | TGTGCCAGCAGTGAACCCGGGACAGGGGGCGCTGGGGCCAACGTCCTGACTTTC | CASSEPGTGGAGANVLTF
TRBJ2-1 | few | TRBD2 | TRBV18 | 14 | TGTGCCAGCGCCGGGACTAGCGGGAGTTATGAGCAGTTCTTC | CASAGTSGSYEQFF
TRBJ2-3 | . | TRBD1 | TRBV11-2 | 14 | TGTGCCAGCAGCTGGGGACAGATCACAGATACGCAGTATTTT | CASSWGQITDTQYF
TRBJ2-5 | . | . | TRBV5-1 | 14 | TGCGCCAGCAGCCTTGGGACATATCAAGAGACCCAGTACTTC | CASSLGTYQETQYF
TRBJ2-3 | few | . | TRBV7-2 | 13 | TGTGCCAGCAGCTTACGGCGGGAAGATACGCAGTATTTT | CASSLRREDTQYF
TRBJ2-1 | once | . | TRBV5-1 | 12 | TGCGCCAGCAGCCCCCCCCCAGGGGAGCAGTTCTTC | CASSPPPGEQFF
TRBJ2-1 | . | TRBD1 | TRBV5-6 | 17 | TGTGCCAGCAGCTTGGTTTCTCGGGGACAGGGGTATGGTGAGCAGTTCTTC | CASSLVSRGQGYGEQFF
TRBJ1-2 | . | . | TRBV27 | 14 | TGTGCCAGCAGTTTACGCGGGGGAGACTATGGCTACACCTTC | CASSLRGGDYGYTF
TRBJ2-1 | . | TRBD2 | TRBV7-2 | 14 | TGTGCCAGCAGCTTACAGCGGGGCGGGAATGAGCAGTTCTTC | CASSLQRGGNEQFF
TRBJ1-1 | . | TRBD1 | TRBV25-1 | 13 | TGTGCCAGCAGGGAGGGGGCGAACACTGAAGCTTTCTTT | CASREGANTEAFF
TRBJ2-1 | . | TRBD2 | TRBV11-2 | 15 | TGTGCCAGCAGCGATCAGCGGGAGGCCTACAATGAGCAGTTCTTC | CASSDQREAYNEQFF
TRBJ2-3 | once | TRBD1 | TRBV19 | 17 | TGTGCCAGTAGTATAGATGGACAGGGGTCTAGCACAGATACGCAGTATTTT | CASSIDGQGSSTDTQYF
TRBJ2-5 | . | TRBD1 | TRBV5-5 | 16 | TGTGCCAGCAGCTTGGACGTGGGACAGGGACAAGAGACCCAGTACTTC | CASSLDVGQGQETQYF
TRBJ2-7 | . | TRBD1 | TRBV2 | 14 | TGTGCCAGCTTCCCCCCCGACAGGGGCTACGAGCAGTACTTC | CASFPPDRGYEQYF
TRBJ1-6 | . | . | TRBV30 | 15 | TGTGCCTGGAGTGTTCCCCAGGGTAATAATTCACCCCTCCACTTT | CAWSVPQGNNSPLHF
TRBJ2-1 | . | TRBD2 | TRBV11-2 | 14 | TGTGCCAGCAGCCTCGGCCGTAGCGGGAGACTGGAGTTCTTC | CASSLGRSGRLEFF
TRBJ1-2 | once | . | TRBV5-1 | 13 | TGCGCCAGCAGCTTGGCGGGGGAAGGCGGCTACACCTTC | CASSLAGEGGYTF
TRBJ2-7 | . | TRBD1 | TRBV5-1 | 14 | TGCGCCAGCAGCCCAACGGCACAGGGGAACGAGCAGTACTTC | CASSPTAQGNEQYF
TRBJ2-2 | . | TRBD2 | TRBV27 | 15 | TGTGCCAGCAGTTTACAACCTAGCGGGACTGGGGAGCTGTTTTTT | CASSLQPSGTGELFF
TRBJ1-2 | . | TRBD1 | TRBV6-5 | 13 | TGTGCCAGCAGTAGGACAGGAGGGTATGGCTACACCTTC | CASSRTGGYGYTF
TRBJ2-1 | . | TRBD2 | TRBV19 | 17 | TGTGCCAGTAGAGCCGGGACTAGCGGGAGGTTTAGGGATGAGCAGTTCTTC | CASRAGTSGRFRDEQFF
TRBJ1-2 | . | . | TRBV9 | 15 | TGTGCCAGCAGCGTAGGTCAAGCGACAGACTATGGCTACACCTTC | CASSVGQATDYGYTF
TRBJ2-7 | . | TRBD2 | TRBV28 | 15 | TGTGCCAGCAGTTTACAAACTAGCGGGAACTACGAGCAGTACTTC | CASSLQTSGNYEQYF